Listed here is a single T cell receptor beta chain. This sample was taken from a study of blood T cell repertoires in COVID-19. Study information: Both acute and convalescent COVID-19 samples were obtained from the United States, Italy and Spain. The cDNA or gDNA used as material had been derived from T cells, B-cell-depleted T cells, or PBMCs.

TCRdb's table, derived via immunoSEQ multiplex PCR, lists solely in-frame clones and lacks some. The sample holds 70,000 to 100,000 clones, 88% seen once. This clonotype originated in a human donor in a cohort sampled during active COVID-19. The sequenced sample was peripheral blood.

The CDR3 DNA follows: TGTGCCAGCAGGGCGACAGGGAGAGACTATGGCTACACCTTC. Encoded protein: CASRATGRDYGYTF. The chain recombines TRBV6-5 with TRBJ1-2; 7 positions agree with TRBD1. V lost 6 bases, J lost 3 bases, and 7 bases stayed unmatched. Germline V gene sequence: CDR1 MNHEY, CDR2 SVGAGI. This CDR3 region has 14 residues.